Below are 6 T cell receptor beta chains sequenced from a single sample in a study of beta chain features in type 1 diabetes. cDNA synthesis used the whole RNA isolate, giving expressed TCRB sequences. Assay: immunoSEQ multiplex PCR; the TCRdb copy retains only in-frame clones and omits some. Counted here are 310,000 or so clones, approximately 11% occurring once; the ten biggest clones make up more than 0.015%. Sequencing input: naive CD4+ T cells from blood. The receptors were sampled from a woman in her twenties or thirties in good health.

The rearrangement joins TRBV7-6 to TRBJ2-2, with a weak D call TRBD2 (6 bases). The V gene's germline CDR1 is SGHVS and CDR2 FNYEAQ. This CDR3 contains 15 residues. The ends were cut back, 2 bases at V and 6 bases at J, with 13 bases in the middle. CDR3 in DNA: TGTGCCAGCAGCTTACTTGGGGGGTTCCCCGGGGAGCTGTTTTTT. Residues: CASSLLGGFPGELFF.

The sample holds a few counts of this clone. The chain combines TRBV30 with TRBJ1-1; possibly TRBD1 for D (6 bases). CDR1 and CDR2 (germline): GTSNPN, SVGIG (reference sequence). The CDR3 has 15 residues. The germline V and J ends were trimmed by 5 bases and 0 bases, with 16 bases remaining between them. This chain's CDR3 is CAWGNWTVMNTEAFF. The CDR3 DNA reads TGTGCCTGGGGGAATTGGACAGTAATGAACACTGAAGCTTTCTTT. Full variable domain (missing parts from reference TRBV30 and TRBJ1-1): SQTIHQWPATLVQPVGSPLSLECTVEGTSNPNLYWYRQAAGRGLQLLFYSVGIGQISSEVPQNLSASRPQDRQFILSSKKLLLSDSGFYLCAWGNWTVMNTEAFFGQGTRLTVV.

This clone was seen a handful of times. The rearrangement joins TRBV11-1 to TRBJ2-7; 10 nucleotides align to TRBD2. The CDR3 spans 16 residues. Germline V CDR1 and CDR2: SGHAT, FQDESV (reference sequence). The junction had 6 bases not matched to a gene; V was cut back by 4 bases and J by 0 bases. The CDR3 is CASSSVLAGVSYEQYF. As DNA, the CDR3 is TGTGCCAGCAGCTCCGTTCTAGCGGGGGTCTCCTACGAGCAGTACTTC.

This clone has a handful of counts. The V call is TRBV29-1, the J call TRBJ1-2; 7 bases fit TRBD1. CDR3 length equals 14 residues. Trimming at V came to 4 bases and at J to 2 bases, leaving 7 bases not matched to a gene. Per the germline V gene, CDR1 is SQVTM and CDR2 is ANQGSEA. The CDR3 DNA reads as TGCAGCGTTGGAGTAGGGGGCTGGAACTATGGCTACACCTTC. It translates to CSVGVGGWNYGYTF.

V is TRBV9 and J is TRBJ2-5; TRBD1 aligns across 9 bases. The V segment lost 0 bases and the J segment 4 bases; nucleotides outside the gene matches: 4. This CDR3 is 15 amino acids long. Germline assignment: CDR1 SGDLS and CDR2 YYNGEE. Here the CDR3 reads CASSVVGQGGETQYF. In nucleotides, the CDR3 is TGTGCCAGCAGCGTAGTGGGACAGGGCGGAGAGACCCAGTACTTC.

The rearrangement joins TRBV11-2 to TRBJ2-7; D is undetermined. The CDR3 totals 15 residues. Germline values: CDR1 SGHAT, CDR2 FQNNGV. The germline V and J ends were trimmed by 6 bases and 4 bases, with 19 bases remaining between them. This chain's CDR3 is CASSSYNDKGYEQYF. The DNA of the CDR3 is TGTGCCAGCAGTTCTTATAATGACAAAGGATACGAGCAGTACTTC.